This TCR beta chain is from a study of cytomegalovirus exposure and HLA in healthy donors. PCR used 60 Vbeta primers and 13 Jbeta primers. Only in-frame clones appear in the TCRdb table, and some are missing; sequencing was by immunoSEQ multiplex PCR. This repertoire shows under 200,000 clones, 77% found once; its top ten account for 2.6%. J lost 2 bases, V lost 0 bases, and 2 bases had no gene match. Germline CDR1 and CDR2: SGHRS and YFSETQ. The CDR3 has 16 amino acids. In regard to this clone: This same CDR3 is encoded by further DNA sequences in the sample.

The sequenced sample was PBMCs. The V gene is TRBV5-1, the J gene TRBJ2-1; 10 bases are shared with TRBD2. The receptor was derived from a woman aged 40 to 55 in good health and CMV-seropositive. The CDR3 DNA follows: TGCGCCAGCAGCTTGGAACTAGCGGGACCCTACAATGAGCAGTTCTTC. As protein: CASSLELAGPYNEQFF.